This TCR beta chain was sequenced during a study of shared clonotypes between healthy human individuals. Turning to the study itself: Donors consisted of two women and three men between 18 and 49.

Unsorted PBMC DNA sequencing spanned ten immunoSEQ deep assay plates. The protocol was immunoSEQ multiplex PCR, while the TCRdb copy is restricted to in-frame clones and leaves out a portion. The profile covers 400,000 to 550,000 clones, with around 79% appearing a single time and more than 10% taken by the ten largest. Germline trimming cut 7 bases from V and 4 bases from J; bases unmatched to any gene: 6. Germline CDR1 MNHEY, CDR2 SVGAGI. This CDR3 has 13 amino acids. The sequence was collected from a woman in her forties in good health. Some clones in this sample may be carry-over from other donors' samples. The chain joins TRBV6-5 to TRBJ1-1; 7 nucleotides align to TRBD1. The sequencing sample was made of PBMCs. CDR3 in DNA: TGTGCCAGCACCAGGGGGGGACTCACTGAAGCTTTCTTT. It encodes CASTRGGLTEAFF.